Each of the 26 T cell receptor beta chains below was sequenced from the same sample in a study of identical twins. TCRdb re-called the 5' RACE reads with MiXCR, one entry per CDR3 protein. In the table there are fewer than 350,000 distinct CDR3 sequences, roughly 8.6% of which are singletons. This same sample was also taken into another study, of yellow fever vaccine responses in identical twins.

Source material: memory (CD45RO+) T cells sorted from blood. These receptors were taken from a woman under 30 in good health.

The CDR3 region is CASAPSQWGEQFF. In DNA, the CDR3 is TGTGCTAGTGCCCCGTCTCAATGGGGTGAGCAGTTCTTC. This chain joins TRBV12-5 and TRBJ2-1, with D unclear. V dropped 7 bases and J dropped 9 bases, with 16 bases sitting between them. The germline V gene encodes CDR1 LGHNT and CDR2 FRNRAP. The CDR3 totals 13 residues.

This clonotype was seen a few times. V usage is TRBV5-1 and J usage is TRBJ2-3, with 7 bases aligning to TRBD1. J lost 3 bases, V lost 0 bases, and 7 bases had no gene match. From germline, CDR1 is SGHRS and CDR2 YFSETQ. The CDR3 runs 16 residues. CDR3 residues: CASSLASRQGTDTQYF. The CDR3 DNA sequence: TGCGCCAGCAGCTTGGCCTCTAGACAGGGAACAGATACGCAGTATTTT.

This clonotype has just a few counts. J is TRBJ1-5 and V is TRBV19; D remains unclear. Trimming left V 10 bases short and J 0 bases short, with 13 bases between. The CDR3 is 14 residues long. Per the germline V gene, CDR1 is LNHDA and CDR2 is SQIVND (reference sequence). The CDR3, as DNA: TGTGCCACCAATCCCCAGATTAGCAATCAGCCCCAGCATTTT. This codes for CATNPQISNQPQHF.

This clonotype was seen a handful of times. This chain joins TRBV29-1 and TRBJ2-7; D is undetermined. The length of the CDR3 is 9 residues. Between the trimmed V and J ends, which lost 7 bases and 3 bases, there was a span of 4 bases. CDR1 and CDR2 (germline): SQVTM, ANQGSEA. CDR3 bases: TGCAGCGCTCACTACGAGCAGTACGTC. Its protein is CSAHYEQYV.

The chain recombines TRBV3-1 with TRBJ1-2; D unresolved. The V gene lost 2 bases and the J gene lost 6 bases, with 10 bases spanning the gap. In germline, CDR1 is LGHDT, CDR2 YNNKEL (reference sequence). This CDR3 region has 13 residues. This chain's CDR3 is CASSQRTADGYTF. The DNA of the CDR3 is TGTGCCAGCAGCCAAAGGACGGCGGATGGCTACACCTTC.

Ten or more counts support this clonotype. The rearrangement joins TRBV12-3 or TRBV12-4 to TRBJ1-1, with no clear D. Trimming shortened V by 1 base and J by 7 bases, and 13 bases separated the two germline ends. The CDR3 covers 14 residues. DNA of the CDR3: TGTGCCAGCAGTTTAGTAGGGTTGAACGTTGAAGCTTTCTTT. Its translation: CASSLVGLNVEAFF.

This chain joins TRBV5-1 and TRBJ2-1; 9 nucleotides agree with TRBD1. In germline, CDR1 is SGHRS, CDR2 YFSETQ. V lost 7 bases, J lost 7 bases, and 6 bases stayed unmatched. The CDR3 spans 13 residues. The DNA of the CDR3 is TGCGCCAGCTTCGGGACAGGGAAAAATGAGCAGTTCTTC. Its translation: CASFGTGKNEQFF.

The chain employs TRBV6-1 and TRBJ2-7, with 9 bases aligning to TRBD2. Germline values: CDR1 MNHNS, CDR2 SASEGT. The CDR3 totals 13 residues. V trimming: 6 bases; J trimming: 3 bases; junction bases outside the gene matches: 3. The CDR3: CASRSSGNYEQYF. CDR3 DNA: TGTGCCAGCAGGTCTAGCGGGAACTACGAGCAGTACTTC.

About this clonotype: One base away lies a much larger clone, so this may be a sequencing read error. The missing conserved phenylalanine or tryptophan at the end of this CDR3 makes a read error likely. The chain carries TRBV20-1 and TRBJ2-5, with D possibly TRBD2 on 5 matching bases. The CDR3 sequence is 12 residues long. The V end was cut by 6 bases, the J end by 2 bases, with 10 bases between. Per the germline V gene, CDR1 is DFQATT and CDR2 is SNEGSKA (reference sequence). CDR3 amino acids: CSAGKPQETQYL. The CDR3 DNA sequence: TGCAGTGCCGGGAAACCTCAAGAGACCCAGTACCTC.

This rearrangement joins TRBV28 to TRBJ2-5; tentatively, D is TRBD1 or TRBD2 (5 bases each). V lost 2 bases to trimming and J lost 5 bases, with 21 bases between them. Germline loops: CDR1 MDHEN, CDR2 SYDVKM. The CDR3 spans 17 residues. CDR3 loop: CASSLLGAAGPMETQYF. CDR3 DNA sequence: TGTGCCAGCAGTTTACTCGGAGCGGCAGGGCCGATGGAGACCCAGTACTTC.

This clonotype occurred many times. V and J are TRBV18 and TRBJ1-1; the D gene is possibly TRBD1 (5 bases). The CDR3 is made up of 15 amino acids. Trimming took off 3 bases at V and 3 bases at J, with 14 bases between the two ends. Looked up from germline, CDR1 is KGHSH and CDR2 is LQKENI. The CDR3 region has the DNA TGTGCCAGCTCACCCAACGGGGCGGCGGACACTGAAGCTTTCTTT. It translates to CASSPNGAADTEAFF.

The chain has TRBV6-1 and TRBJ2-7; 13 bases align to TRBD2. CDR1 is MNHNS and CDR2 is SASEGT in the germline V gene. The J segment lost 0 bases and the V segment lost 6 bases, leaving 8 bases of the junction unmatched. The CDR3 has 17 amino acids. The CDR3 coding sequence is TGTGCCAGCAGAAACGGACTAGCGGGGGCGCACTCCTACGAGCAGTACGTC. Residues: CASRNGLAGAHSYEQYV.

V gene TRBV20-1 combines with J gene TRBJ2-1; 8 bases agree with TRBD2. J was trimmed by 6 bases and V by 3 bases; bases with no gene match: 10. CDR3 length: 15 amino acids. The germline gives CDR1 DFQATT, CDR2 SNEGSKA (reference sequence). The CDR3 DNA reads TGCAGTGCTAGGTTAGCCGGGGGGGAGAGCAATGAGCAGTTCTTC. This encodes CSARLAGGESNEQFF.

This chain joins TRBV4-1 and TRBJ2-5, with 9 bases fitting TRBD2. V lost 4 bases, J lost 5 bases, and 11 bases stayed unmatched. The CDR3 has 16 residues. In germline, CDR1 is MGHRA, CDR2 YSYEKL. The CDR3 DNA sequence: TGCGCCAGCAGCCCAAAGAAGCGGGAGGCGCGGGAGACCCAGTACTTC. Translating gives CASSPKKREARETQYF.

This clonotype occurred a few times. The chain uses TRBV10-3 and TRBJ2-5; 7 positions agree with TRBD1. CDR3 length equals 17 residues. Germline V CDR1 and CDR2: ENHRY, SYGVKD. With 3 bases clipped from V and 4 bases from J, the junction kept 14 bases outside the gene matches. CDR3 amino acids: CAISDPLQGLGGETQYF. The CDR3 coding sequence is TGTGCCATCAGTGACCCTCTACAGGGGTTGGGTGGAGAGACCCAGTACTTC.

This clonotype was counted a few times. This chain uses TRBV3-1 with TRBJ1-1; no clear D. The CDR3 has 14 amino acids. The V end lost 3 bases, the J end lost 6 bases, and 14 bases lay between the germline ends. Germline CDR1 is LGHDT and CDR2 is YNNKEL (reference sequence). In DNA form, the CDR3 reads TGTGCCAGCAGCCAGAGAGGGAGTCTAGCTGAAGCTTTCTTT. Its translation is CASSQRGSLAEAFF.

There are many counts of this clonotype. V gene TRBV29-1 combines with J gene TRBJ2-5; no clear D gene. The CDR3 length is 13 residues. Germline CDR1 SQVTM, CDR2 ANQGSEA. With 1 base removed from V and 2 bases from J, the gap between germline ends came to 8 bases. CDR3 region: CSVEVIDQETQYF. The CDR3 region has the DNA TGCAGCGTTGAAGTTATAGATCAAGAGACCCAGTACTTC.

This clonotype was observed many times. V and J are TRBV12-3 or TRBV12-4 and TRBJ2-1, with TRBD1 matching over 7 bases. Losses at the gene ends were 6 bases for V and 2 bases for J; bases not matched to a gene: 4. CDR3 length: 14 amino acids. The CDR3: CASRTGVPYNEQFF. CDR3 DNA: TGTGCCAGCAGAACAGGGGTCCCCTACAATGAGCAGTTCTTC.

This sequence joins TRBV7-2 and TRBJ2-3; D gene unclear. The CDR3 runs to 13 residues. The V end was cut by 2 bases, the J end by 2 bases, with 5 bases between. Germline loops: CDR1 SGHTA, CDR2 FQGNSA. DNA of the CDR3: TGTGCCAGCAGCTTACCGCACACAGATACGCAGTATTTT. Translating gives CASSLPHTDTQYF.

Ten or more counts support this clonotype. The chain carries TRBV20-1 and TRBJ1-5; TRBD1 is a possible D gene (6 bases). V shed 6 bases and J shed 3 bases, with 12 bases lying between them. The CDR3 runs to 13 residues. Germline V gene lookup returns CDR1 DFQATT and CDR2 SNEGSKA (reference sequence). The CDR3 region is CSATDRSNQPQHF. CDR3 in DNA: TGCAGTGCCACAGACAGGTCCAATCAGCCCCAGCATTTT.

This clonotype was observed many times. CDR3 amino acids: CASSQDVDSVPRELFF. CDR3 in DNA: TGTGCCAGCAGCCAAGATGTGGACTCCGTTCCCCGGGAGCTGTTTTTT. The chain has TRBV4-2 and TRBJ2-2; possible D gene TRBD2, 5 bases. The CDR3 consists of 16 residues. V was trimmed by 0 bases and J by 9 bases, leaving 17 bases between them. CDR1 and CDR2 from the germline V gene are LGHNA and YNFKEQ.

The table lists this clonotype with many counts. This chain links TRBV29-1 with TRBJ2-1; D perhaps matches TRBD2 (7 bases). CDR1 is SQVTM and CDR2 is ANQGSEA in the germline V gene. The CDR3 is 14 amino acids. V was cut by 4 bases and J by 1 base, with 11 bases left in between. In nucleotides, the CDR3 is TGCAGCGTTGGGGGGGGGACATCCTACAATGAGCAGTTCTTC. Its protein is CSVGGGTSYNEQFF.

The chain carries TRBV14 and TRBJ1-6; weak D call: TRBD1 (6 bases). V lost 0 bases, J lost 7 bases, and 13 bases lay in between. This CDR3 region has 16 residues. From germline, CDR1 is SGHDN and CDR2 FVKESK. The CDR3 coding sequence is TGTGCCAGCAGCCAAGATAGGGGGTCGGGAAATTCACCCCTCCACTTT. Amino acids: CASSQDRGSGNSPLHF.

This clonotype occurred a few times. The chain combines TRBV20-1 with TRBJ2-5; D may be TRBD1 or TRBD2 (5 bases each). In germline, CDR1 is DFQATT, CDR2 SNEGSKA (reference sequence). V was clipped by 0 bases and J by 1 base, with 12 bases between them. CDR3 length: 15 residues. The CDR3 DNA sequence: TGCAGTGCTAGAGATCCCCGGGACGTCCAAGAGACCCAGTACTTC. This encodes CSARDPRDVQETQYF.

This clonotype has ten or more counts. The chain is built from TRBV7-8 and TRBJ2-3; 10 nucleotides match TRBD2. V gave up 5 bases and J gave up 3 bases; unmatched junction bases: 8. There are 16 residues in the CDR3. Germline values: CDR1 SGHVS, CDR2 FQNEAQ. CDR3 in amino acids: CASSPESGRGTDTQYF. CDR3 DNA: TGTGCCAGCAGCCCTGAGAGCGGGAGGGGGACAGATACGCAGTATTTT.

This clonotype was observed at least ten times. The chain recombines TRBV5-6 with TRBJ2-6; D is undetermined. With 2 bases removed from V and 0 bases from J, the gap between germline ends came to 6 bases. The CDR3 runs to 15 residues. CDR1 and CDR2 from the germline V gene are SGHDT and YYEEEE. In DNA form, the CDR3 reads TGTGCCAGCAGCTTTTTTGGCTCTGGGGCCAACGTCCTGACTTTC. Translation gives CASSFFGSGANVLTF.